This record covers a single T cell receptor beta chain. Its antigen is unidentified. This sample was included in a study of B cell selection in AIRE deficiency. Whole-study results and caveats: Healthy Tconv contained about two fifths of shared healthy Treg sequences; only TCRbeta sequenced. Patient Tconv and Treg cells showed healthy-like TCRBV usage, CDR3 length, diversity. Shared Treg sequences were biased toward short CDR3s with few non-templated nucleotide insertions.

Sequencing was performed with immunoSEQ multiplex PCR; in TCRdb, only in-frame clones are kept and a portion is missing. The table lists approximately 24,000 clones, around 95% of them singletons. The CDR3 has 15 residues. With 3 bases removed from V and 3 bases from J, the gap between germline ends came to 12 bases. Germline lookup yields CDR1 SGHAT and CDR2 FQNNGV. CD4+CD127+ cells were sorted as the conventional CD4 T cells. The sample consisted of CD4+CD127+ conventional T cells sorted from PBMCs. The chain couples TRBV11-2 to TRBJ1-5; perhaps TRBD1 as D (5 bases). This clonotype was obtained from a human donor in good health. The CDR3 spells CASSFRDGYNQPQHF. Here the CDR3 DNA reads TGTGCCAGCAGCTTTCGGGACGGTTACAATCAGCCCCAGCATTTT.